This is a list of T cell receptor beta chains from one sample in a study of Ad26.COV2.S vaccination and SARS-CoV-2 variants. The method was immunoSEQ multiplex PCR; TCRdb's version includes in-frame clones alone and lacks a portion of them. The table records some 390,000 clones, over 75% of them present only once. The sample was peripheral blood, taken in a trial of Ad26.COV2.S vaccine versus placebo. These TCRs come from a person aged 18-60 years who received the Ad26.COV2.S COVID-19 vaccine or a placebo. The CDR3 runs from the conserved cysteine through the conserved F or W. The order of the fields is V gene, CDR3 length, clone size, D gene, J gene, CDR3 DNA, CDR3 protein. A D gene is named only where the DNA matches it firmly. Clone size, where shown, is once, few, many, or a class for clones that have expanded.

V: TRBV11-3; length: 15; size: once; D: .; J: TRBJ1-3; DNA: TGTGCCAGCAGCTTACGGGACGTCTCTGGAAACACCATATATTTT; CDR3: CASSLRDVSGNTIYF
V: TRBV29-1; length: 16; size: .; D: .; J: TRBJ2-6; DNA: TGCAGCGTCGCTGGGGGGGGCGCGGAAGGGGCCAACGTCCTGACTTTC; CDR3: CSVAGGGAEGANVLTF
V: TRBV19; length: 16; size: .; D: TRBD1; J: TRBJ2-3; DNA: TGTGCCAGTAGTACCCTACAGGGGGCGGTTTTAGATACGCAGTATTTT; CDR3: CASSTLQGAVLDTQYF
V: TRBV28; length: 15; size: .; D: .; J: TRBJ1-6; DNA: TGTGCCAGCAGTTTATCCGCAGGGAAATATCCACCCCTCCACTTT; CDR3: CASSLSAGKYPPLHF
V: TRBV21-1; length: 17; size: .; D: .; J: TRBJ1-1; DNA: TGTGCCAGCAGCCACGGGGGGATTCAAGGGGCCAACACTGAAGCTTTCTTT; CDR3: CASSHGGIQGANTEAFF
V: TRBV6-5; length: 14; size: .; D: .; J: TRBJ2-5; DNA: TGTGCCAGCAGTTACTCGGGGGGACAAGAGACCCAGTACTTC; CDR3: CASSYSGGQETQYF
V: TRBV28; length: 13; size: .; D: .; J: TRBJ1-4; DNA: TGTGCCAGCCAGGACAGTTCGAATGAAAAACTGTTTTTT; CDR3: CASQDSSNEKLFF
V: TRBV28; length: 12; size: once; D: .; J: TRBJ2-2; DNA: TGTGCCAGCCGAGACCACACCGGGGAGCTGTTTTTT; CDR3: CASRDHTGELFF
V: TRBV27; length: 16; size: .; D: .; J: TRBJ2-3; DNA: TGTGCCAGCAGTTTTAGGGGGGGGCGGAGCACAGATACGCAGTATTTT; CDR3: CASSFRGGRSTDTQYF
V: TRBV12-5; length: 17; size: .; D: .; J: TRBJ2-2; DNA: TGTGCTAGTGGTTTGGTACTGGGCAGGGTTCCCACCGGGGAGCTGTTTTTT; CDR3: CASGLVLGRVPTGELFF
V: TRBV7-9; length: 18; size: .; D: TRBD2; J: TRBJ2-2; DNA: TGTGCCAGCAGCCCACGTGGGTTGGCAGGGACTATTACCGGGGAGCTGTTTTTT; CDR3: CASSPRGLAGTITGELFF
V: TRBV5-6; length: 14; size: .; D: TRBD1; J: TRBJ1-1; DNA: TGTGCCAGCAGCGCACAGGGGGGTGATACTGAAGCTTTCTTT; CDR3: CASSAQGGDTEAFF
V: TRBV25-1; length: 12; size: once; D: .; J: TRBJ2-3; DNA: TGTGCCACCTTGTCGCGCACAGATACGCAGTATTTT; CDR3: CATLSRTDTQYF
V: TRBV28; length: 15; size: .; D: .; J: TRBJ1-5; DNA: TGTGCCAGCAGTTCGGCACAGTTTAGCAATCAGCCCCAGCATTTT; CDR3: CASSSAQFSNQPQHF
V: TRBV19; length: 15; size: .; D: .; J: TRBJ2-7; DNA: TGTGCCAGTAGTATAGGTTGGGAATTAGACTACGAGCAGTACTTC; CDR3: CASSIGWELDYEQYF
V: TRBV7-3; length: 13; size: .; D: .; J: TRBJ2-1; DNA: TGTGCCAGCAGCCCCCCTCTAAACAATGAGCAGTTCTTC; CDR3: CASSPPLNNEQFF
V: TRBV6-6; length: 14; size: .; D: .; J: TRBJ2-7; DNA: TGTGCCAGCAGGACATCCGGAGCCACCTACGAGCAGTACTTC; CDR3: CASRTSGATYEQYF
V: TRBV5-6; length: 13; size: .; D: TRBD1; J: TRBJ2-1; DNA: TGTGCCAGCACGGACAGGTGGGACAATGAGCAGTTCTTC; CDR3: CASTDRWDNEQFF
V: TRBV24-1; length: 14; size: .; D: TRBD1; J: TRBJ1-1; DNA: TGTGCCACCCAGCCAGGACAGGGGAACACTGAAGCTTTCTTT; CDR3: CATQPGQGNTEAFF
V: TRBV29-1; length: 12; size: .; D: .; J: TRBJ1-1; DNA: TGCAGCGTCCGACTAGGAGGGACTGAAGCTTTCTTT; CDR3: CSVRLGGTEAFF
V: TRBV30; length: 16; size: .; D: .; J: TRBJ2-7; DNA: TGTGCCTGGAGTGTACGGTCCCGGGCACATTCCTACGAGCAGTACTTC; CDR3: CAWSVRSRAHSYEQYF
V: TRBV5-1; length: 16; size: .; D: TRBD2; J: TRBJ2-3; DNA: TGCGCCAGCAGCTTGTCCAGTAGCGGGGCCACAGATACGCAGTATTTT; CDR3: CASSLSSSGATDTQYF
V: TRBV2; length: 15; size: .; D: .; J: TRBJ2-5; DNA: TGTGCCAGCACCTTTCAGGGACTTGTGGGGGAGACCCAGTACTTC; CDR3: CASTFQGLVGETQYF
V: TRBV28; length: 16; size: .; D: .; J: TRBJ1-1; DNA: TGTGCCAGCAGGAGGATTGCGAGGATTTGGAGTACTGAAGCTTTCTTT; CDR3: CASRRIARIWSTEAFF
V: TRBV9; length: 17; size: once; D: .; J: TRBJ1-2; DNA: TGTGCCAGCAGCGTAGGGCAGGGTTTTGAGTTGAACTATGGCTACACCTTC; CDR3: CASSVGQGFELNYGYTF
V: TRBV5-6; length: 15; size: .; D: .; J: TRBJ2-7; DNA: TGTGCCAGCAACGGTATGTACGGGAGCTCCTACGAGCAGTACTTC; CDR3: CASNGMYGSSYEQYF
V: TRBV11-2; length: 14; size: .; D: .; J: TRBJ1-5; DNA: TGTGCCAGCAGCACCACAAGAACGGATCAGCCCCAGCATTTT; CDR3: CASSTTRTDQPQHF
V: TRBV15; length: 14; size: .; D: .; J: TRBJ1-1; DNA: TGTGCCACCAGAGGCCCCCTGGGCGACACTGAAGCTTTCTTT; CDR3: CATRGPLGDTEAFF
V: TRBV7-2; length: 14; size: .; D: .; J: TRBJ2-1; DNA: TGTGCCAGCAGCTTAGCGTTGGGGGGCGCGGAGCAGTTCTTC; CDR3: CASSLALGGAEQFF
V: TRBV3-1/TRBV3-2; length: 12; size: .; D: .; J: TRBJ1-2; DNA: TGTGCCAGCAGCCAGGAGAACTATGGCTACACCTTC; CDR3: CASSQENYGYTF
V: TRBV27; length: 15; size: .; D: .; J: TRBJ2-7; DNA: TGTGCCAGCAGTCCCCTGGCGGCAGTCGCCTACGAGCAGTACTTC; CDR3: CASSPLAAVAYEQYF
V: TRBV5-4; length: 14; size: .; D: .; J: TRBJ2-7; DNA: TGTGCCAGCAGTGTCCGGTTCGGTACCTACGAGCAGTACTTC; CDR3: CASSVRFGTYEQYF
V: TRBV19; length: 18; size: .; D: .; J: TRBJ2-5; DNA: TGTGCCAGTGCTAAGTATCACCGGGGGGCGGCCCACCAAGAGACCCAGTACTTC; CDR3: CASAKYHRGAAHQETQYF
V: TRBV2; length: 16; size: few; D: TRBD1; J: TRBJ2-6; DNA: TGTGCCAGCATTGACAGGGATTTGGGCGGGGCCAACGTCCTGACTTTC; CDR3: CASIDRDLGGANVLTF
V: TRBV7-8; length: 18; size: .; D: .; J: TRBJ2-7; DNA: TGTGCCAGCAGCTCCCGAACACCCGCCGGGACATCGACCTACGAGCAGTACTTC; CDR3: CASSSRTPAGTSTYEQYF
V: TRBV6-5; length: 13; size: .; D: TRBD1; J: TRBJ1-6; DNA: TGTGCCAGCAGGGGGACAGCGAATTCACCCCTCCACTTT; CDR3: CASRGTANSPLHF
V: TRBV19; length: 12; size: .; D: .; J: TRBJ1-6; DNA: TGTGCCAGTGGTCAGGGAGAGTCACCCCTCCACTTT; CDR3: CASGQGESPLHF
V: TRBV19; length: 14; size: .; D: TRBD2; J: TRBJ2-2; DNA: TGTGCCAGTAGTACATCAGCGGGAGTGGGGGAGCTGTTTTTT; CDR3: CASSTSAGVGELFF
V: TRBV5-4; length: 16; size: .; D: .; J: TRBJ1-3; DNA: TGTGCCAGCAGCTTGGGTGGGGGCAGGACTGGAAACACCATATATTTT; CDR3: CASSLGGGRTGNTIYF